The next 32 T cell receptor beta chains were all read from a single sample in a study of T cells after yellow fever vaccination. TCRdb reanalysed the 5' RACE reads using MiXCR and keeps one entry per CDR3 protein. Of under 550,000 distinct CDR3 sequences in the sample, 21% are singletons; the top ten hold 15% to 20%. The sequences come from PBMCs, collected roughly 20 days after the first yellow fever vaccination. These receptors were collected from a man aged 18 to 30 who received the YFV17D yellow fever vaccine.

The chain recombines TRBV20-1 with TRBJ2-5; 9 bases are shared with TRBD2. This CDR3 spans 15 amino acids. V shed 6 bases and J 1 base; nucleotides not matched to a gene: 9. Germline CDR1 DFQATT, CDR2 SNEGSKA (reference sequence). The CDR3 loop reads CSALGQRGVQETQYF. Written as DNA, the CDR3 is TGCAGTGCCCTCGGGCAGCGGGGGGTCCAAGAGACCCAGTACTTC.

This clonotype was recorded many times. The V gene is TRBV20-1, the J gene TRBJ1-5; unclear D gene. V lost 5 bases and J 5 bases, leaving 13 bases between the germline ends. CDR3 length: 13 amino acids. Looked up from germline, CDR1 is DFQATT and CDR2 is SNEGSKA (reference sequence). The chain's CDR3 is CSAPVGEHQPQHF. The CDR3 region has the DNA TGCAGTGCTCCGGTTGGGGAACATCAGCCCCAGCATTTT.

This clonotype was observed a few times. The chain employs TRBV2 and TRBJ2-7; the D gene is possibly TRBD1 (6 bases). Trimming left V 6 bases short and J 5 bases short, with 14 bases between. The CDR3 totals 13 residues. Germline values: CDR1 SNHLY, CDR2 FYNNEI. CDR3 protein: CASSPQGTHEQYF. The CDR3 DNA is TGTGCCAGCAGCCCACAGGGAACCCACGAGCAGTACTTC.

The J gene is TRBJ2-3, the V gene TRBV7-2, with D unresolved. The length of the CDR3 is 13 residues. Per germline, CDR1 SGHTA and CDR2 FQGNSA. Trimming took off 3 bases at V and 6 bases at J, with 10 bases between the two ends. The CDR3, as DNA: TGTGCCAGCAGCTTCCTAGGGTGGGATACGCAGTATTTT. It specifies CASSFLGWDTQYF.

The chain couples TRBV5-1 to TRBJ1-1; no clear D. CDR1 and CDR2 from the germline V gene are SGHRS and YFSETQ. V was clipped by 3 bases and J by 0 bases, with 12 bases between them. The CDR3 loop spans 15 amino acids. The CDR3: CASSYPGRMNTEAFF. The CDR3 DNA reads TGCGCCAGCAGCTATCCGGGTCGCATGAACACTGAAGCTTTCTTT.

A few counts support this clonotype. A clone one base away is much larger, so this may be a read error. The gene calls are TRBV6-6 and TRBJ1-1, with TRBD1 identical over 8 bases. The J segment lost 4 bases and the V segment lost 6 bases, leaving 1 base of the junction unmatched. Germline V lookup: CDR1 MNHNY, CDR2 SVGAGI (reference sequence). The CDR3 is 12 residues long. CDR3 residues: CASSTGGTEAFF. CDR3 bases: TGTGCCAGCAGCACAGGGGGCACTGAAGCTTTCTTT.

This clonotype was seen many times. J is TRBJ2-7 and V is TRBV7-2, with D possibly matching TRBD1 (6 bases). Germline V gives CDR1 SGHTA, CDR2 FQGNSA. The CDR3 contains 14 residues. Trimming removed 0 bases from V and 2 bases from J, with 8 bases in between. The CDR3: CASSLAAGAYEQYV. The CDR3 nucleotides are TGTGCCAGCAGCTTAGCGGCAGGGGCCTACGAGCAGTACGTC.

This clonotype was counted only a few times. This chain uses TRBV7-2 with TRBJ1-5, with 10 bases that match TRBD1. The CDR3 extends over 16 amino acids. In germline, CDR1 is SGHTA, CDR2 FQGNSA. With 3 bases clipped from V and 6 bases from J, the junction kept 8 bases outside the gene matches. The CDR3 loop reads CASSFAGTGVGQPQHF. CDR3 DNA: TGTGCCAGCAGCTTCGCGGGGACAGGGGTGGGTCAGCCCCAGCATTTT.

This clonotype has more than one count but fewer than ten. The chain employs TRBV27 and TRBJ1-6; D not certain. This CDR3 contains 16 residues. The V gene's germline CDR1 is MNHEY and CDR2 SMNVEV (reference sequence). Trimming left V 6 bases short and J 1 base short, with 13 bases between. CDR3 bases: TGTGCCAGCAGAAGGACCGTCGGATCCTATAATTCACCCCTCCACTTT. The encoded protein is CASRRTVGSYNSPLHF.

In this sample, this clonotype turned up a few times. Here the CDR3 reads CATSIDRGRSYEQYF. The CDR3 coding sequence is TGTGCCACCAGCATTGACAGGGGCCGATCCTACGAGCAGTACTTC. The V call is TRBV15, the J call TRBJ2-7; 8 bases map to TRBD1. Germline CDR1 is LNHNV and CDR2 is YYDKDF (reference sequence). The CDR3 has 15 amino acids. V lost 4 bases and J lost 1; bases outside the gene matches: 6. The full variable domain, with the rest looked up from reference TRBV15 and TRBJ2-7, is DAMVIQNPRYQVTQFGKPVTLSCSQTLNHNVMYWYQQKSSQAPKLLFHYYDKDFNNEADTPDNFQSRRPNTSFCFLDIRSPGLGDTAMYLCATSIDRGRSYEQYFGPGTRLTVT.

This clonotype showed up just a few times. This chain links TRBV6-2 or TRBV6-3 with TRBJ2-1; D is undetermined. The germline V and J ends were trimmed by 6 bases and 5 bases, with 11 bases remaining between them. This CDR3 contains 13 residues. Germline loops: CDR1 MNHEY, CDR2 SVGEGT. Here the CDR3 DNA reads TGTGCCAGCAGCCCCAACGCGCACAATGAGCAGTTCTTC. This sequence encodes CASSPNAHNEQFF.

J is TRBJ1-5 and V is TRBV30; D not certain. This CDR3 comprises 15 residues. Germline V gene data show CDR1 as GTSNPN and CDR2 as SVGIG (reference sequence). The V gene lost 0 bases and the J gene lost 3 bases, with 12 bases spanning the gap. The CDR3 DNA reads TGTGCCTGGAGTGTACAAGGTCGGCACAATCAGCCCCAGCATTTT. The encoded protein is CAWSVQGRHNQPQHF.

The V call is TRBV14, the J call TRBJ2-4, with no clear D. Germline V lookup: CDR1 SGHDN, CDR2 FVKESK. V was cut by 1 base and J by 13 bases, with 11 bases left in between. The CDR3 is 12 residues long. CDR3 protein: CASSQGWSPQYF. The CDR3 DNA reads TGTGCCAGCAGCCAAGGTTGGAGCCCGCAGTACTTC.

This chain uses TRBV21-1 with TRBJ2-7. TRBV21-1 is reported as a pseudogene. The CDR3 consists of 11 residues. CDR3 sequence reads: CASSCTYEQYV. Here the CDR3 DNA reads TGTGCCAGCAGTTGTACGTACGAGCAGTACGTC.

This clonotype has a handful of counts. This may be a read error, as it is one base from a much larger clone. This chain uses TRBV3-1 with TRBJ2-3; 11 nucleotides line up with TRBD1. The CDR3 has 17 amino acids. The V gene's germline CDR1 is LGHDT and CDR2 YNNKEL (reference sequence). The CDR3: CACSQHLGTGGADTQYF. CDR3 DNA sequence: TGTGCCTGCAGCCAACACCTCGGGACAGGGGGAGCCGATACGCAGTATTTT.

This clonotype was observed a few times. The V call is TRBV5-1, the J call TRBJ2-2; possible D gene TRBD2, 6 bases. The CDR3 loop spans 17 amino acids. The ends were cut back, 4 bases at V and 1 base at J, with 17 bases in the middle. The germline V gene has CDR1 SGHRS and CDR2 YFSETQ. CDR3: CASSHAWGEGNTGELFF. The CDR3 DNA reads TGCGCCAGCAGCCACGCTTGGGGGGAAGGGAACACCGGGGAGCTGTTTTTT.

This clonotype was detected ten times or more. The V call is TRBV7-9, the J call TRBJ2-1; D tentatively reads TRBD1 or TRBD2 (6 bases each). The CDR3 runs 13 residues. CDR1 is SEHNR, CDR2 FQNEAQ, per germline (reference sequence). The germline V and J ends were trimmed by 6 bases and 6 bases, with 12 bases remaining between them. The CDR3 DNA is TGTGCCAGCAGAACGGAGGGGGGCAATGAGCAGTTCTTC. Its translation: CASRTEGGNEQFF. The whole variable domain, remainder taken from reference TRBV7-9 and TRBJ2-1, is DTGVSQNPRHKITKRGQNVTFRCDPISEHNRLYWYRQTLGQGPEFLTYFQNEAQLEKSRLLSDRFSAERPKGSFSTLEIQRTEQGDSAMYLCASRTEGGNEQFFGPGTRLTVL.

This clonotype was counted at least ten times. In DNA, the CDR3 is TGTGCCAGCAGTTTCCGGGGCTCAGGGGCCAACGTCCTGACTTTC. Protein product: CASSFRGSGANVLTF. The rearrangement joins TRBV6-2 or TRBV6-3 to TRBJ2-6, with D perhaps being TRBD1 or TRBD2 (5 bases each). V was clipped by 4 bases and J by 4 bases, with 11 bases between them. This CDR3 is built from 15 residues. Germline values: CDR1 MNHEY, CDR2 SVGEGT.

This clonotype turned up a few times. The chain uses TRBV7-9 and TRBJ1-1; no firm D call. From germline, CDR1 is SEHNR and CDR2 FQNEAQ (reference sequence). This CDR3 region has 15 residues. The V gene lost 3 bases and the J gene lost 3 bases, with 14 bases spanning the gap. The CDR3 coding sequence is TGTGCCAGCAGCTTGAACCCCGTGTCAGACACTGAAGCTTTCTTT. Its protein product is CASSLNPVSDTEAFF.

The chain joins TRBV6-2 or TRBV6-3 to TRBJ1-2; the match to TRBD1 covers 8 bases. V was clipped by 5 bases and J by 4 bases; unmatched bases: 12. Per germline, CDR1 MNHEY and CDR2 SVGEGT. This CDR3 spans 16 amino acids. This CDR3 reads CASSDGTGDLGYGYTF. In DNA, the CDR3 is TGTGCCAGCAGTGACGGGACAGGAGACCTAGGCTATGGCTACACCTTC.

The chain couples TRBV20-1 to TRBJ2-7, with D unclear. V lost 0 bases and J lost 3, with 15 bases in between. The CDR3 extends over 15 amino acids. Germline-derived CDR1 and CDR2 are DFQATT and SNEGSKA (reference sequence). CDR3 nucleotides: TGCAGTGCTAGAGATTGGGGTCGTCGAGGCTACGAGCAGTACTTC. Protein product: CSARDWGRRGYEQYF.

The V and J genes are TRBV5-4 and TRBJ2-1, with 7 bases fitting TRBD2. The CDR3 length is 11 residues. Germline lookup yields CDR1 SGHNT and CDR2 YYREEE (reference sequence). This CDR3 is CVGGGYNEQFF. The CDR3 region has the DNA TGTGTGGGGGGGGGTTACAATGAGCAGTTCTTC.

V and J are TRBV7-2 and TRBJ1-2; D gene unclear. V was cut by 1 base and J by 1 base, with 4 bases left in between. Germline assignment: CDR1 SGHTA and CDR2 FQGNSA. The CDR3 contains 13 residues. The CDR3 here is CASSLEVNYGYTF. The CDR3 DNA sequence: TGTGCCAGCAGCTTAGAGGTTAACTATGGCTACACCTTC.

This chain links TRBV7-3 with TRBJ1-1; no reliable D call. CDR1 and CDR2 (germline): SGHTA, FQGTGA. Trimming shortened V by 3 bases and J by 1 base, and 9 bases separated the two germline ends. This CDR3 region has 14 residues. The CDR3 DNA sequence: TGTGCCAGCAGCTTTAGCCCAGGGAACACTGAAGCTTTCTTT. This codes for CASSFSPGNTEAFF.

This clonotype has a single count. The CDR3 DNA is TGTGCCAGCAGTGATCAGGCTTCTGGGGCCAACGTCCTGACTTTC. It encodes CASSDQASGANVLTF. The chain links TRBV6-1 to TRBJ2-6; D is undetermined. Germline assignment: CDR1 MNHNS and CDR2 SASEGT. The CDR3 sequence is 15 residues long. The V and J ends lost 3 bases and 1 base respectively, with 7 bases between them.

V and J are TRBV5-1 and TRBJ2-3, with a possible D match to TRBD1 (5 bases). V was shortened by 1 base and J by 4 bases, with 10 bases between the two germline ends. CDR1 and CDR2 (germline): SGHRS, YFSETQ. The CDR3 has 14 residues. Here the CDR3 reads CASSLRQNADTQYF. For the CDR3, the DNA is TGCGCCAGCAGCTTGAGACAGAACGCAGATACGCAGTATTTT.

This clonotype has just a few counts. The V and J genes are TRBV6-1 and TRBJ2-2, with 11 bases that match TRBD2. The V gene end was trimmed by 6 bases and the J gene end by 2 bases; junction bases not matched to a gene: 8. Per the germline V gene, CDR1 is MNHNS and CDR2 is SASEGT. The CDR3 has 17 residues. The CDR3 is CASRRRGLAVNTGELFF. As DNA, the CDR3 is TGTGCCAGCAGGCGACGGGGACTAGCGGTTAACACCGGGGAGCTGTTTTTT.

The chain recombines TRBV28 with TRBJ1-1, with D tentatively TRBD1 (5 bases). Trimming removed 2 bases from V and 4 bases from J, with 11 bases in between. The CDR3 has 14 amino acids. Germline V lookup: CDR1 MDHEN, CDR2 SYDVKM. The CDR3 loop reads CASSLGGEGTEAFF. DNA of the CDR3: TGTGCCAGCAGTTTAGGGGGTGAGGGCACTGAAGCTTTCTTT.

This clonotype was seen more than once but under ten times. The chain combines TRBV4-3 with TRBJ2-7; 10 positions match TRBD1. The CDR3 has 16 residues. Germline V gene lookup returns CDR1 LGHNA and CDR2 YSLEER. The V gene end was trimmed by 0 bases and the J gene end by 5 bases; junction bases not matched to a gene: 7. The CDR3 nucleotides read TGCGCCAGCAGCCAAGAAGGGACAGGGGACACCCACGAGCAGTACTTC. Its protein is CASSQEGTGDTHEQYF.

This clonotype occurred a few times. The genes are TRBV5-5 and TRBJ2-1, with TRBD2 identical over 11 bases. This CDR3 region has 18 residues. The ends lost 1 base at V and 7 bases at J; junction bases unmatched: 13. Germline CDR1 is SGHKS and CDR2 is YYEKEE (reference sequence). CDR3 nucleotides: TGTGCCAGCAGCTTGTTGGGCATTAGCGGGGGGGCCAGAAATGAGCAGTTCTTC. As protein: CASSLLGISGGARNEQFF.

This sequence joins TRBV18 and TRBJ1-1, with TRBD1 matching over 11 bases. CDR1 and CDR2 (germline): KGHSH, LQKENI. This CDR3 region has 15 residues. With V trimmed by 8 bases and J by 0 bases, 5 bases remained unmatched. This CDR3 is CASLRDRGMNTEAFF. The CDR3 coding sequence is TGTGCCAGCCTCCGGGACAGGGGGATGAACACTGAAGCTTTCTTT.

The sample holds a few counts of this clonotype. This CDR3 is CASSRTGTSGGLGETQYF. CDR3 sequence (DNA): TGTGCCAGCAGCCGAACCGGGACTAGCGGGGGACTGGGAGAGACCCAGTACTTC. This chain links TRBV6-1 with TRBJ2-5; 14 bases align to TRBD2. The ends lost 6 bases at V and 4 bases at J; junction bases unmatched: 13. There are 18 residues in the CDR3. In germline, CDR1 is MNHNS, CDR2 SASEGT.